Following are 3 T cell receptor beta chains from one sample sequenced in a study of blood T cell repertoires in COVID-19. Repertoires were generated with immunoSEQ multiplex PCR, while TCRdb's copy carries only in-frame clones and drops some. Of 70,000 to 95,000 clones listed, roughly 87% were seen once; the top ten hold approximately 5.2%. The sample taken for sequencing was peripheral blood. The receptors shown here come from an elderly woman with active COVID-19.

The V and J genes are TRBV7-8 and TRBJ2-7; TRBD1 agrees at 7 bases. The CDR3 has 15 amino acids. Germline values: CDR1 SGHVS, CDR2 FQNEAQ. With 3 bases clipped from V and 2 bases from J, the junction kept 7 bases outside the gene matches. The CDR3 spells CASSFLRGQTYEQYF. The CDR3 DNA follows: TGTGCCAGCAGCTTCCTCCGGGGACAGACCTACGAGCAGTACTTC.

This chain links TRBV6-2 or TRBV6-3 with TRBJ2-5; D gene ambiguous. Germline CDR1 is MNHEY and CDR2 is SVGEGT. Between the trimmed V and J ends, which lost 6 bases and 2 bases, there was a span of 10 bases. The CDR3 covers 13 residues. CDR3 residues: CASSGVWQETQYF. DNA of the CDR3: TGTGCCAGCAGCGGAGTTTGGCAAGAGACCCAGTACTTC.

V is TRBV7-2 and J is TRBJ2-1; maybe TRBD2 (6 bases). Germline V CDR1 and CDR2: SGHTA, FQGNSA. CDR3 length: 17 amino acids. V dropped 7 bases and J dropped 0 bases, with 19 bases sitting between them. The CDR3 loop reads CASNPYGAGSSYNEQFF. The CDR3 region has the DNA TGTGCCAGCAACCCATACGGTGCGGGAAGCTCCTACAATGAGCAGTTCTTC.